The rows below give T cell receptor beta chains drawn from one sample of a study of blood T cell repertoires in COVID-19. Some clones are missing from TCRdb's copy, which holds only in-frame ones; the method was immunoSEQ multiplex PCR. The top ten hold 25% to 35% of the sample, which has approximately 84,000 clones, 83% seen once. The sample was peripheral blood. These receptors all come from a woman older than 75 with acute or convalescent COVID-19. Both conserved end residues are part of each CDR3. The D gene is left open where the match is weak. Only part of the rows carry a size: once, few, many, or a class if the clone is expanded.

clone_size	v_call	j_call	d_call	cdr3_aa	cdr3_nt
NA	TRBV2	TRBJ2-2	NA	CASSDRTGELFF	TGTGCCAGCAGTGACAGGACCGGGGAGCTGTTTTTT
NA	TRBV5-1	TRBJ2-7	TRBD2	CASSPGVLAGVLYEQYF	TGCGCCAGCAGCCCTGGCGTATTAGCGGGAGTCCTCTACGAGCAGTACTTC
NA	TRBV11-3	TRBJ1-1	NA	CASSLKHQMNTEAFF	TGTGCCAGCAGCTTAAAACACCAAATGAACACTGAAGCTTTCTTT
NA	TRBV10-1	TRBJ2-3	TRBD2	CASSEGPGLDLADTQYF	TGCGCCAGCAGTGAGGGTCCGGGACTAGATTTAGCAGATACGCAGTATTTT
NA	TRBV6-6	TRBJ2-7	NA	CASRLGQSSYEQYF	TGTGCCAGCAGGCTAGGTCAGAGCTCCTACGAGCAGTACTTC
NA	TRBV4-3	TRBJ2-2	NA	CASSPTGTLTGELFF	TGCGCCAGCAGCCCAACCGGGACTCTCACCGGGGAGCTGTTTTTT
NA	TRBV7-3	TRBJ2-1	TRBD2	CASSLRPSGLADYNEQFF	TGTGCCAGCAGCTTAAGACCCTCAGGACTAGCGGATTACAATGAGCAGTTCTTC
NA	TRBV18	TRBJ2-1	TRBD2	CASSPGTSGASSYNEQFF	TGTGCCAGCTCACCGGGGACTAGCGGAGCCAGCTCCTACAATGAGCAGTTCTTC
NA	TRBV29-1	TRBJ1-1	NA	CSVKHVNTEAFF	TGCAGCGTAAAACACGTGAACACTGAAGCTTTCTTT
NA	TRBV4-1	TRBJ2-1	NA	CASSQAPTSSYNEQFF	TGCGCCAGCAGCCAAGCCCCAACGAGCTCCTACAATGAGCAGTTCTTC
NA	TRBV5-1	TRBJ2-2	TRBD2	CASSRGRGDSNTGELFF	TGCGCCAGCAGCCGGGGACGGGGGGACTCGAACACCGGGGAGCTGTTTTTT
few	TRBV11-2	TRBJ1-2	TRBD1	CASSSPGGYEGYTF	TGTGCCAGCAGCTCCCCAGGGGGGTACGAAGGCTACACCTTC
NA	TRBV27	TRBJ2-4	TRBD1	CASSTRDRGYIQYF	TGTGCCAGCAGTACCCGGGACAGGGGATACATTCAGTACTTC
once	TRBV7-2	TRBJ2-7	TRBD1	CASSGDRGNYEQYF	TGTGCCAGCAGCGGGGACAGGGGAAACTACGAGCAGTACTTC
few	TRBV19	TRBJ1-1	NA	CASSSIGVRTEAFF	TGTGCCAGTAGTTCAATCGGGGTTCGGACTGAAGCTTTCTTT
NA	TRBV28	TRBJ2-7	TRBD2	CASSSPGLNYEQYF	TGTGCCAGCAGTTCCCCGGGACTAAACTACGAGCAGTACTTC
NA	TRBV7-3	TRBJ2-3	NA	CASSSGTDKDTQYF	TGTGCCAGCAGCTCCGGGACTGACAAAGATACGCAGTATTTT
NA	TRBV9	TRBJ1-5	TRBD1	CASSDPLGQVNQPQHF	TGTGCCAGCAGCGACCCCCTGGGACAGGTGAATCAGCCCCAGCATTTT
NA	TRBV11-3	TRBJ1-2	TRBD1	CASSFDRGRRSVGYTF	TGTGCCAGCAGCTTCGACAGGGGGCGCAGGTCGGTTGGCTACACCTTC
NA	TRBV9	TRBJ1-2	NA	CASGAGSINGYTF	TGTGCCAGCGGGGCGGGGAGTATTAATGGCTACACCTTC
once	TRBV5-4	TRBJ2-1	TRBD2	CASSDAGLAGENEQFF	TGTGCCAGCAGCGATGCCGGTCTAGCGGGAGAGAATGAGCAGTTCTTC
NA	TRBV5-1	TRBJ2-7	TRBD2	CASSSAGRHEQYF	TGCGCCAGCAGCTCAGCGGGAAGGCACGAGCAGTACTTC
NA	TRBV7-9	TRBJ2-7	TRBD1	CASSPPSVGTAPYEQYF	TGTGCCAGCAGCCCCCCTTCGGTTGGGACAGCGCCCTACGAGCAGTACTTC
NA	TRBV30	TRBJ2-7	TRBD1	CALEDPTGRRYEQYF	TGTGCCTTGGAGGATCCGACAGGGAGAAGGTACGAGCAGTACTTC
once	TRBV3-1/TRBV3-2	TRBJ2-3	TRBD2	CASSQDFGHPGGGNPTDTQYF	TGTGCCAGCAGCCAAGATTTCGGGCACCCGGGAGGCGGGAACCCCACAGATACGCAGTATTTT
NA	TRBV18	TRBJ2-4	NA	CASSPDWRGNIQYF	TGCGCCAGCTCACCTGACTGGCGGGGAAACATTCAGTACTTC
NA	TRBV3-1/TRBV3-2	TRBJ1-5	TRBD1	CASSRAWDRGALDGNQPQHF	TGTGCCAGCAGCCGCGCCTGGGACAGAGGAGCCCTCGATGGCAATCAGCCCCAGCATTTT
once	TRBV5-1	TRBJ1-1	NA	CASSLDVSGQGSTEAFF	TGCGCCAGCAGCTTGGATGTTAGCGGGCAGGGAAGTACTGAAGCTTTCTTT
few	TRBV28	TRBJ2-6	TRBD1	CASSPQGQGGFGANVLTF	TGTGCCAGCAGCCCCCAGGGACAGGGGGGCTTTGGGGCCAACGTCCTGACTTTC
NA	TRBV4-1	TRBJ2-5	NA	CASSQGRGMVETQYF	TGCGCCAGCAGCCAAGGAAGGGGTATGGTGGAGACCCAGTACTTC
NA	TRBV18	TRBJ2-4	TRBD1	CASSPETGAKNIQYF	TGTGCCAGCTCACCAGAGACAGGGGCCAAAAACATTCAGTACTTC
NA	TRBV6-4	TRBJ2-3	NA	CASSDPTRPNTSTDTQYF	TGTGCCAGCAGTGACCCGACTAGGCCAAACACTAGCACAGATACGCAGTATTTT
NA	TRBV9	TRBJ2-7	TRBD2	CASSVGLGAWTSGKETYEQYF	TGTGCCAGCAGCGTAGGGCTGGGGGCCTGGACTAGCGGGAAAGAGACCTACGAGCAGTACTTC
NA	TRBV3-1/TRBV3-2	TRBJ1-4	TRBD1	CASTRGNGVGEKLFF	TGTGCCAGCACCAGGGGGAACGGGGTCGGTGAAAAACTGTTTTTT
NA	TRBV18	TRBJ2-2	TRBD2	CASSAELAANTGELFF	TGTGCCAGCTCAGCAGAACTAGCGGCAAACACCGGGGAGCTGTTTTTT
few	TRBV5-3	TRBJ2-7	NA	CARSQIGF	TGTGCCAGAAGCCAAATCGGGTTC
NA	TRBV10-3	TRBJ2-7	TRBD1	CAYKQTGGEQYF	TGTGCCTATAAACAAACAGGGGGCGAGCAGTACTTC
NA	TRBV4-3	TRBJ2-2	NA	CASSLQVAVNTGELFF	TGCGCCAGCAGCCTCCAGGTAGCGGTTAACACCGGGGAGCTGTTTTTT
few	TRBV24-1	TRBJ1-1	TRBD1	CATRRAGGDTEAFF	TGTGCCACCAGGCGGGCAGGGGGAGACACTGAAGCTTTCTTT
few	TRBV28	TRBJ1-1	NA	CASSLRDTEAFF	TGTGCCAGCAGTTTGAGGGACACTGAAGCTTTCTTT
NA	TRBV6-5	TRBJ2-5	NA	CASSYAELQETQYF	TGTGCCAGCAGTTACGCGGAGCTCCAAGAGACCCAGTACTTC
NA	TRBV19	TRBJ2-1	NA	CASSIGGGSYNEQFF	TGTGCCAGTAGTATAGGCGGAGGCAGTTACAATGAGCAGTTCTTC
NA	TRBV7-3	TRBJ2-3	NA	CASSLGAPTDTQYF	TGTGCCAGCAGCTTAGGGGCCCCCACAGATACGCAGTATTTT